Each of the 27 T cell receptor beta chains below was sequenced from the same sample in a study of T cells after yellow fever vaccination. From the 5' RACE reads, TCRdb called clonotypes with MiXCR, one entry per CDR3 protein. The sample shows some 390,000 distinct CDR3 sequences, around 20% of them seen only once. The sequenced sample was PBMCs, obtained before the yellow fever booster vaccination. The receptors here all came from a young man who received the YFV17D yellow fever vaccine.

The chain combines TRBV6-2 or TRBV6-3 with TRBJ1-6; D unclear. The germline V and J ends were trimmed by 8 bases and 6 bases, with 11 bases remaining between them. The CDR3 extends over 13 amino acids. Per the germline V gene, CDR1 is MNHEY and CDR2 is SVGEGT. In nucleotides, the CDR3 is TGTGCCAGCCAGCTGGACCTTAATTCACCCCTCCACTTT. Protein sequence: CASQLDLNSPLHF.

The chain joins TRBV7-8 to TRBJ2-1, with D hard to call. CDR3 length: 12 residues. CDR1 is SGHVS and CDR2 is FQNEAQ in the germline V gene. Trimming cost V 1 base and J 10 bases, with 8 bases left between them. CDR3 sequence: CASSLVPAEQFF. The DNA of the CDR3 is TGTGCCAGCAGCTTAGTACCGGCAGAGCAGTTCTTC. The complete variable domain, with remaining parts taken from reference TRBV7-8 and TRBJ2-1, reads GAGVSQSPRYKVAKRGQDVALRCDPISGHVSLFWYQQALGQGPEFLTYFQNEAQLDKSGLPSDRFFAERPEGSVSTLKIQRTQQEDSAVYLCASSLVPAEQFFGPGTRLTVL.

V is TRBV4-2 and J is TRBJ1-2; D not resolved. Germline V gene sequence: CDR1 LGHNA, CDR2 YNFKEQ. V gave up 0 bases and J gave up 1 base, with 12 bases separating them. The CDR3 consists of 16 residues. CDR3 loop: CASSQETQLINYGYTF. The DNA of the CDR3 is TGTGCCAGCAGCCAAGAAACGCAGCTAATTAACTATGGCTACACCTTC.

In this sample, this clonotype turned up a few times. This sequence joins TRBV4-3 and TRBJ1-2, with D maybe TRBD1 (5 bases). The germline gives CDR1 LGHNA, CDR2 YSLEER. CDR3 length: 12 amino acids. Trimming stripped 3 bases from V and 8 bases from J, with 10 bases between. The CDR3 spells CASSHQGNGYTF. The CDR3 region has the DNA TGCGCCAGCAGCCACCAGGGAAACGGCTACACCTTC.

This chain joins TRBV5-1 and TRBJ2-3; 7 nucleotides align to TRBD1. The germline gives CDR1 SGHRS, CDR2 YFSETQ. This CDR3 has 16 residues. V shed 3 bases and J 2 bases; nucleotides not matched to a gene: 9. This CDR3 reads CASSSKGTAYTDTQYF. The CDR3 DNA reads TGCGCCAGCAGCTCTAAGGGGACAGCCTACACAGATACGCAGTATTTT.

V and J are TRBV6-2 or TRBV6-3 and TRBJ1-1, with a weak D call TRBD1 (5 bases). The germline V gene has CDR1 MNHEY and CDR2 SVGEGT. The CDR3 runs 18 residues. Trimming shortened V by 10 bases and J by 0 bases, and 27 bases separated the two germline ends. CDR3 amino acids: CATYPRVGNSLMNTEAFF. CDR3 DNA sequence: TGTGCCACCTATCCCAGGGTAGGGAACAGCCTGATGAACACTGAAGCTTTCTTT.

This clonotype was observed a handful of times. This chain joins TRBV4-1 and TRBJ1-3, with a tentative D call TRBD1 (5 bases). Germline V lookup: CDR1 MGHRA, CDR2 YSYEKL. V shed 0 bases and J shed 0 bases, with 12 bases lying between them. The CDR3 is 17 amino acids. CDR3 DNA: TGCGCCAGCAGCCAAGACCTCGGGGGGGGCTCTGGAAACACCATATATTTT. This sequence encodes CASSQDLGGGSGNTIYF.

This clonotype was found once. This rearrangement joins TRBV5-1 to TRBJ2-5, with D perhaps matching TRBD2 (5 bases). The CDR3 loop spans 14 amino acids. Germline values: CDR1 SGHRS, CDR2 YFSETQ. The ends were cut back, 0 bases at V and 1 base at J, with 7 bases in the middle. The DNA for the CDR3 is TGCGCCAGCAGCTTGGATGGAGGCCAAGAGACCCAGTACTTC. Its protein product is CASSLDGGQETQYF.

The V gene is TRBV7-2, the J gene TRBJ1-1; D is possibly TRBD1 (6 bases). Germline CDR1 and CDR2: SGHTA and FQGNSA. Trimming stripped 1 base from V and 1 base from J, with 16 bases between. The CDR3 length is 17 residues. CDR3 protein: CASSLDPGGQGNTEAFF. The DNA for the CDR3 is TGTGCCAGCAGCTTAGATCCTGGGGGGCAGGGGAACACTGAAGCTTTCTTT.

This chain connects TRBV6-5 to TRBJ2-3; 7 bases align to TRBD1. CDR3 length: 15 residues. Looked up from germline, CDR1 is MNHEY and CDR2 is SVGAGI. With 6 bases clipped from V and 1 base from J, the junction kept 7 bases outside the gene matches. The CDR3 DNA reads TGTGCCAGCAGCCACAGGGGCCGAGGCACAGATACGCAGTATTTT. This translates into CASSHRGRGTDTQYF.

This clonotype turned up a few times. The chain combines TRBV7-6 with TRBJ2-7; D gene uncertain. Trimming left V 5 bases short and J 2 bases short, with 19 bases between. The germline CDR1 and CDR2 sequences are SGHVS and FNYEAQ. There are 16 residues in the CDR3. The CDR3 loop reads CASSPRSWAVTYEQYF. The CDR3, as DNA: TGTGCCAGCAGCCCTAGGTCCTGGGCGGTTACCTACGAGCAGTACTTC.

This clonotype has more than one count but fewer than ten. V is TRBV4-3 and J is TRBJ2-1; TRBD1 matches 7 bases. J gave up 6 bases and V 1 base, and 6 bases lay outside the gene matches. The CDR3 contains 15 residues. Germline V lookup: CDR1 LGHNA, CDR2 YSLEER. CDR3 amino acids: CASSQGQGFLNEQFF. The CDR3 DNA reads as TGCGCCAGCAGCCAAGGACAGGGATTTCTCAATGAGCAGTTCTTC.

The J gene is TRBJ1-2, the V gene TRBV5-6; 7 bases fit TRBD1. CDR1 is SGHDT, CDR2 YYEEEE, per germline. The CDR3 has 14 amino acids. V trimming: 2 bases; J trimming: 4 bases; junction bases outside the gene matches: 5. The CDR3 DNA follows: TGTGCCAGCAGCTTACAGGGGTTCGGCTATGGCTACACCTTC. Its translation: CASSLQGFGYGYTF.

The CDR3 reads CASSSTGVTQYF. The CDR3 DNA is TGTGCCAGCAGTTCGACAGGGGTGACCCAGTACTTC. The chain combines TRBV12-3 or TRBV12-4 with TRBJ2-5, with TRBD1 matching over 8 bases. This CDR3 is built from 12 residues. J lost 7 bases, V lost 4 bases, and 2 bases had no gene match.

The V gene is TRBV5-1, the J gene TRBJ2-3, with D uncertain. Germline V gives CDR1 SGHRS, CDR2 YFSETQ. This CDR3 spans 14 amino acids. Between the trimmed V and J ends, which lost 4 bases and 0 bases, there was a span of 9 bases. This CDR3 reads CASSPQPSTDTQYF. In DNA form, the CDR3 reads TGCGCCAGCAGCCCGCAACCTAGCACAGATACGCAGTATTTT.

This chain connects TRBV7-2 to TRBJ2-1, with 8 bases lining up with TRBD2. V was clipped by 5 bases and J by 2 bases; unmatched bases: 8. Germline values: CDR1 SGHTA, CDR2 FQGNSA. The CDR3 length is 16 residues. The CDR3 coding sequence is TGTGCCAGCAGCCAAAGAGCGGGGGTCCCCTACAATGAGCAGTTCTTC. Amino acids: CASSQRAGVPYNEQFF.

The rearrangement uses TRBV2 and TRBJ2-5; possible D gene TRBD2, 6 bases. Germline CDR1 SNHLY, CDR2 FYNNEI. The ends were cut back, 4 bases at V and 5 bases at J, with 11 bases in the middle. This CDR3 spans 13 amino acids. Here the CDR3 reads CASSVTSSETQYF. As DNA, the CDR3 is TGTGCCAGCAGTGTAACTAGCAGCGAGACCCAGTACTTC.

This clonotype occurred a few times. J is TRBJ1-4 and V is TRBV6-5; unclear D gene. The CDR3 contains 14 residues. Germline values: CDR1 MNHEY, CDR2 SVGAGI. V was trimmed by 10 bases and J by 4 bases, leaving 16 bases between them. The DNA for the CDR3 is TGTGCCACAAGAAGGGCCTCCGGTAATGAAAAACTGTTTTTT. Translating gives CATRRASGNEKLFF.

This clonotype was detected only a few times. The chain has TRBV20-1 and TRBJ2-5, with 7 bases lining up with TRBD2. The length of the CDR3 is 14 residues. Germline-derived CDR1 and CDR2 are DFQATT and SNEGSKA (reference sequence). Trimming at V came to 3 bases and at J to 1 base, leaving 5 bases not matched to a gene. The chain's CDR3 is CSARKSSGQETQYF. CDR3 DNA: TGCAGTGCTAGGAAATCTAGCGGCCAAGAGACCCAGTACTTC.

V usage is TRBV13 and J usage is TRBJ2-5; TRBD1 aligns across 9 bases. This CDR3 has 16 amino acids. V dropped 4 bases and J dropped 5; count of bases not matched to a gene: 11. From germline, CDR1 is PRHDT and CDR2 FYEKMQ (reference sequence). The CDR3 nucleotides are TGTGCCAGCAGCTCACTTGGGACAGGGAGTTGGGAGACCCAGTACTTC. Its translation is CASSSLGTGSWETQYF.

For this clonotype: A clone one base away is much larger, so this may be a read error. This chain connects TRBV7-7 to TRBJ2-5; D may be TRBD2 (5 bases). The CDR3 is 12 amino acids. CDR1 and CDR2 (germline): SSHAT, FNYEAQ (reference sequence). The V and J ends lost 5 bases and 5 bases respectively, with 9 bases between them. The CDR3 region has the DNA TGTGCCAGCAGCGCTTGGAGGGAGACCCAGTACTTC. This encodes CASSAWRETQYF.

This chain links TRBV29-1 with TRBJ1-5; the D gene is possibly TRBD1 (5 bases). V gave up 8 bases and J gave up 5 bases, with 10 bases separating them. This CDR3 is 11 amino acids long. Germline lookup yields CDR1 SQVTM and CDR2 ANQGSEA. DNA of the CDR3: TGCAGCTCTGGGGGTTATCAGCCCCAGCATTTT. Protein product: CSSGGYQPQHF.

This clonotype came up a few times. As DNA, the CDR3 is TGTGCCAGCAGCTCGACAGGGGGGAATTACAATGAGCAGTTCTTC. It specifies CASSSTGGNYNEQFF. This rearrangement joins TRBV7-2 to TRBJ2-1; TRBD1 matches 9 bases. With 4 bases clipped from V and 4 bases from J, the junction kept 5 bases outside the gene matches. In germline, CDR1 is SGHTA, CDR2 FQGNSA. The CDR3 is made up of 15 amino acids.

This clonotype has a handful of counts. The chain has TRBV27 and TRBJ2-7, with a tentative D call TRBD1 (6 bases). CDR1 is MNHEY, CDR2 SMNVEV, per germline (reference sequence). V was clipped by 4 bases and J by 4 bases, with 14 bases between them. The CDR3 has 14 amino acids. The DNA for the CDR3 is TGTGCCAGCAGTTCCCTAGCCAGGGGATACGAGCAGTACTTC. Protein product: CASSSLARGYEQYF.

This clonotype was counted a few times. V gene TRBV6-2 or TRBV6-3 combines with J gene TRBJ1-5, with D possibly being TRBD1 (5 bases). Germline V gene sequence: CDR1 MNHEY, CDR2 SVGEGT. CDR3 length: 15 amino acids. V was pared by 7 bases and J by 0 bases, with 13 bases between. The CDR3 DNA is TGTGCCAGCACCGCGGGACTGTATAGCAATCAGCCCCAGCATTTT. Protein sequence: CASTAGLYSNQPQHF.

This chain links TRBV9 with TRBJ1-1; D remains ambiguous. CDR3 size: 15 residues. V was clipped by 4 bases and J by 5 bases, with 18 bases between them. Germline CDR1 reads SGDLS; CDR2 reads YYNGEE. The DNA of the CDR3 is TGTGCCAGCAGCTACTATGATGAGGGAATGACTGAAGCTTTCTTT. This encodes CASSYYDEGMTEAFF. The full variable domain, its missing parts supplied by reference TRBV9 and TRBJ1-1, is DSGVTQTPKHLITATGQRVTLRCSPRSGDLSVYWYQQSLDQGLQFLIQYYNGEERAKGNILERFSAQQFPDLHSELNLSSLELGDSALYFCASSYYDEGMTEAFFGQGTRLTVV.

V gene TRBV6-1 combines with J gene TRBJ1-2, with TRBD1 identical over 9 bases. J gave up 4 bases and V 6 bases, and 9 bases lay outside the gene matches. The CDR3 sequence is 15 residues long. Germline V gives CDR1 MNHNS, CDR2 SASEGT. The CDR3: CASSRGQGMGYGYTF. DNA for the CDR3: TGTGCCAGCAGCCGAGGACAGGGGATGGGCTATGGCTACACCTTC.